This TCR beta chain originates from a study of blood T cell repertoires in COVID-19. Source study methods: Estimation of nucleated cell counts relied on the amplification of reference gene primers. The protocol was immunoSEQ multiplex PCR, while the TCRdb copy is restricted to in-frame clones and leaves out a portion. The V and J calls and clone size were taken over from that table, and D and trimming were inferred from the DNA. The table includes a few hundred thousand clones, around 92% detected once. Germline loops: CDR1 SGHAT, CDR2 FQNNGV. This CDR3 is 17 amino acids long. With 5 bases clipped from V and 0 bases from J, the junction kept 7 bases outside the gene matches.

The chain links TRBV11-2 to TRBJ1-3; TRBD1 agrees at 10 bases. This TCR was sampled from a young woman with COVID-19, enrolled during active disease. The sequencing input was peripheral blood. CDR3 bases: TGTGCCAGCAGCCCTCGGACAGGGGGGAACTCTGGAAACACCATATATTTT. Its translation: CASSPRTGGNSGNTIYF.